Listed below are T cell receptor beta chains from one sample, sequenced in a study of somatic mutations in cytotoxic T cells in rheumatoid arthritis. Using immunoSEQ multiplex PCR, the repertoire was profiled, and TCRdb retains in-frame clones only, with some absent. The table records fewer than 12,000 clones, approximately 80% of them present only once. Sample: CD8+ T cells sorted from blood. These receptor sequences come from a man aged 60 to 69 in good health. CDR3s leave out the opening cysteine and the closing phenylalanine or tryptophan.

v_gene	CDR3aa
TRBV10-3	ATADGDRVSGNTIY
TRBV6-1	ASSEVASVLYNEQF
TRBV28	ASSSDRVRYNEQF
TRBV28	ASQTGSSYNEQF
TRBV27	ASTTHLADTQY
TRBV27	ASSLTVPKLWTEAF
TRBV29-1	SVEGTSGTQYSTDTQY
TRBV28	ASSLPLATNEKLF
TRBV27	ASSLSIRQPQH
TRBV7-2	ASSFSGGAGGEQF
TRBV4-2	ASSHSIRQGTNEKLF
TRBV2	ASSLDRADEQY
TRBV11-2	ASSLDLGLGTQY
TRBV6-4	ASRDRGGTEDEKLF
TRBV6-5	ASSSTLAGSVDTQY
TRBV6-1	ASSESGNQPQH
TRBV6-1	ASSEATISNGPQH
TRBV4-1	ASSQAPSNYNEQF
TRBV6-5	ASSSGTNSYNEQF
TRBV7-8	ASSFSGSNTEAF
TRBV4-1	AARQNTGELF
TRBV7-9	ASSGALGGNEQF
TRBV5-4	ASSYQGSGTAGELF
TRBV2	ASRGALNTEAF
TRBV7-2	ASSLVDDEQY
TRBV29-1	SFRGQIFDRETQY
TRBV10-2	ASSKGLAGALETQY
TRBV19	ASSMGHLQNTEAF
TRBV5-6	ASSWGQMNTEAF
TRBV30	AWSRTVTYEQY
TRBV5-6	ASSFPGQSYEQY
TRBV7-9	ASSLIDSWLNYGYT
TRBV19	ASSMGSGDEQF
TRBV28	ASSLSGGARDTQY